These 21 T cell receptor beta chains came from one sample sequenced in a study of CD8+ T cells in alopecia areata. Treatment here: oral pan-JAK inhibitor, 5-10 mg twice daily. RNA, once extracted, was reverse transcribed into cDNA for use as the sequencing template. Data came from immunoSEQ multiplex PCR; TCRdb stores just in-frame clones and leaves some out. Of 150,000 to 200,000 clones listed, roughly 60% are singletons. Material: CD4+ T cells sorted from blood, obtained around week 49, from a patient treated with tofacitinib. The receptors shown here come from a human donor with alopecia areata.

The chain uses TRBV5-6 and TRBJ1-5; 8 positions agree with TRBD1. Looked up from germline, CDR1 is SGHDT and CDR2 is YYEEEE. The CDR3 contains 13 residues. V lost 4 bases and J lost 7; bases outside the gene matches: 4. CDR3 protein: CASSLTGDQPQHF. The CDR3 DNA follows: TGTGCCAGCAGCCTGACAGGGGACCAGCCCCAGCATTTT.

This clone has a handful of counts. The V gene is TRBV25-1, the J gene TRBJ2-7, with 8 bases identical to TRBD1. The germline gives CDR1 MGHDK, CDR2 SYGVNS. The CDR3 contains 16 residues. Trimming removed 5 bases from V and 2 bases from J; junction bases left unmatched: 11. The CDR3 DNA reads as TGTGCCAGCAGTCCCTCTACAGGGGGAAACACCTACGAGCAGTACTTC. Its protein product is CASSPSTGGNTYEQYF.

The chain is built from TRBV5-6 and TRBJ2-7, with D tentatively TRBD1 (6 bases). This CDR3 comprises 15 residues. V was clipped by 0 bases and J by 2 bases, with 12 bases between them. Germline values: CDR1 SGHDT, CDR2 YYEEEE. CDR3 protein: CASSLEGVWAYEQYF. For the CDR3, the DNA is TGTGCCAGCAGCTTGGAGGGGGTTTGGGCCTACGAGCAGTACTTC. Variable domain in full (rest from reference TRBV5-6 and TRBJ2-7): DAGVTQSPTHLIKTRGQQVTLRCSPKSGHDTVSWYQQALGQGPQFIFQYYEEEERQRGNFPDRFSGHQFPNYSSELNVNALLLGDSALYLCASSLEGVWAYEQYFGPGTRLTVT.

The chain couples TRBV5-1 to TRBJ2-1; 10 bases map to TRBD2. With V trimmed by 4 bases and J by 9 bases, 13 bases remained unmatched. Germline V gives CDR1 SGHRS, CDR2 YFSETQ. The CDR3 has 16 residues. CDR3 bases: TGCGCCAGCAGCCCGTTTGCGAGCGGGGGGGCCGGTGAGCAGTTCTTC. Protein sequence: CASSPFASGGAGEQFF.

At least ten counts were recorded for this clone. Other nucleotide sequences in the sample specify the same CDR3. V usage is TRBV10-3 and J usage is TRBJ2-2, with unresolved D. V was cut by 0 bases and J by 7 bases, with 3 bases left in between. In germline, CDR1 is ENHRY, CDR2 SYGVKD. The CDR3 is 12 amino acids. This CDR3 is CAISESSGELFF. The DNA of the CDR3 is TGTGCCATCAGTGAGTCCAGCGGGGAGCTGTTTTTT.

This chain joins TRBV15 and TRBJ2-1; the match to TRBD1 covers 9 bases. The germline CDR1 and CDR2 sequences are LNHNV and YYDKDF (reference sequence). V lost 2 bases, J lost 5 bases, and 4 bases stayed unmatched. This CDR3 is 15 amino acids long. CDR3 coding DNA: TGTGCCACCAGCAGACGGACAGGGGCCAACAATGAGCAGTTCTTC. Its translation: CATSRRTGANNEQFF.

This chain uses TRBV29-1 with TRBJ1-2; possibly TRBD1 for D (5 bases). This CDR3 is 13 amino acids long. The V gene's germline CDR1 is SQVTM and CDR2 ANQGSEA. Trimming removed 6 bases at V and 8 bases at J, with 19 bases between. The CDR3 region has the DNA TGCAGCGTGGGGGACTCCCCTTTAAGGGGCTACACCTTC. Its protein product is CSVGDSPLRGYTF.

This clone has only one observation. The rearrangement links TRBV29-1 to TRBJ2-3, with D hard to call. The CDR3 is 11 residues long. V lost 7 bases to trimming and J lost 5 bases, with 10 bases between them. CDR1 SQVTM and CDR2 ANQGSEA come from the germline V gene. In nucleotides, the CDR3 is TGCAGCGCCGGGCGCAAAGATACGCAGTATTTT. It yields the protein CSAGRKDTQYF.

The chain links TRBV5-1 to TRBJ2-5; D not certain. CDR3 length equals 13 residues. V was pared by 4 bases and J by 4 bases, with 11 bases between. The germline CDR1 and CDR2 sequences are SGHRS and YFSETQ. Here the CDR3 reads CASSDKRGETQYF. CDR3 bases: TGCGCCAGCAGCGACAAGCGAGGAGAGACCCAGTACTTC.

This clone has only a few counts. The rearrangement joins TRBV10-2 to TRBJ1-4, with TRBD1 matching over 9 bases. The CDR3 runs 13 residues. Unmatched junction bases numbered 2, after V lost 8 bases and J lost 4 bases. Looked up from germline, CDR1 is WSHSY and CDR2 is SAAADI. The CDR3 region has the DNA TGCGCCAGCGGACAGGGGATTAATGAAAAACTGTTTTTT. Its translation is CASGQGINEKLFF.

V and J are TRBV4-3 and TRBJ2-4; TRBD1 aligns across 9 bases. The CDR3 spans 16 residues. The V segment lost 0 bases and the J segment 6 bases; nucleotides outside the gene matches: 6. Germline CDR1 and CDR2: LGHNA and YSLEER. CDR3 sequence: CASSQEPRDRVNIQYF. The DNA of the CDR3 is TGCGCCAGCAGCCAAGAGCCTCGGGACAGGGTAAACATTCAGTACTTC.

The chain is built from TRBV2 and TRBJ2-7, with 7 bases identical to TRBD1. With 5 bases clipped from V and 5 bases from J, the junction kept 6 bases outside the gene matches. Germline CDR1 and CDR2: SNHLY and FYNNEI. The CDR3 extends over 13 amino acids. The DNA for the CDR3 is TGTGCCAGCAGTCAAATGACAGGGCACGAGCAGTACTTC. Translated, it gives CASSQMTGHEQYF.

The rearrangement joins TRBV5-1 to TRBJ2-7; 7 nucleotides agree with TRBD1. The V gene's germline CDR1 is SGHRS and CDR2 YFSETQ. The CDR3 totals 15 residues. V trimming: 0 bases; J trimming: 2 bases; junction bases outside the gene matches: 5. The CDR3 DNA follows: TGCGCCAGCAGCTTGGATGGAGGACAGGCCTACGAGCAGTACTTC. This gives the protein CASSLDGGQAYEQYF.

The chain couples TRBV4-3 to TRBJ1-6; no reliable D call. This CDR3 is 13 amino acids long. Germline CDR1 is LGHNA and CDR2 is YSLEER. Trimming took 0 bases from V and 9 from J, leaving 6 bases between them. Written as DNA, the CDR3 is TGCGCCAGCAGCCAAGATTTAGGTTCACCCCTCCACTTT. It codes for CASSQDLGSPLHF.

The chain is built from TRBV30 and TRBJ1-6; the D gene is possibly TRBD1 (6 bases). Trimming cost V 0 bases and J 8 bases, with 17 bases left between them. This CDR3 is 16 amino acids long. CDR1 GTSNPN and CDR2 SVGIG come from the germline V gene (reference sequence). CDR3 loop: CAWSVGKARGDSPLHF. CDR3 nucleotide sequence: TGTGCCTGGAGTGTCGGTAAGGCGAGGGGGGATTCACCCCTCCACTTT.

This clone was counted a single time. V and J are TRBV9 and TRBJ2-2; no firm D call. The CDR3 covers 16 residues. CDR1 SGDLS and CDR2 YYNGEE come from the germline V gene. V lost 0 bases and J 6 bases, leaving 15 bases between the germline ends. CDR3 sequence: CASSVAHPGYSGELFF. The CDR3 DNA follows: TGTGCCAGCAGCGTAGCTCACCCCGGTTACTCCGGGGAGCTGTTTTTT.

This clone was seen at least ten times. The chain is built from TRBV28 and TRBJ1-1; D possibly corresponds to TRBD1 (5 bases). The V end lost 10 bases, the J end lost 0 bases, and 21 bases lay between the germline ends. The germline V gene encodes CDR1 MDHEN and CDR2 SYDVKM. CDR3 length equals 16 residues. The CDR3 loop is CATFPPGRLLNTEAFF. The CDR3 DNA reads as TGTGCCACCTTTCCACCGGGACGCCTGTTGAACACTGAAGCTTTCTTT.

The rearrangement joins TRBV29-1 to TRBJ2-2, with D possibly TRBD1 on 6 matching bases. This CDR3 contains 12 residues. The V gene lost 4 bases and the J gene lost 8 bases, with 11 bases spanning the gap. Germline V gene lookup returns CDR1 SQVTM and CDR2 ANQGSEA. This CDR3 reads CSVGYRDGELFF. CDR3 sequence (DNA): TGCAGCGTTGGGTACAGGGATGGGGAGCTGTTTTTT.

The CDR3 DNA reads as TGTGCTAGTGGTTTGGGGTATCAGCCCCAGCATTTT. Translated: CASGLGYQPQHF. V usage is TRBV12-5 and J usage is TRBJ1-5; D remains ambiguous. The CDR3 has 12 residues. Trimming stripped 1 base from V and 5 bases from J, with 3 bases between. Germline CDR1 is LGHNT and CDR2 is FRNRAP.

J is TRBJ2-5 and V is TRBV5-1; 7 nucleotides agree with TRBD1. After removal of 1 base from V and 4 bases from J, the junction contained 4 bases not matched to a gene. The CDR3 is 14 residues long. Germline CDR1 reads SGHRS; CDR2 reads YFSETQ. The CDR3 region is CASSLRGGGETQYF. The CDR3 DNA reads as TGCGCCAGCAGCTTGCGAGGGGGCGGAGAGACCCAGTACTTC. The full variable domain, its missing parts supplied by reference TRBV5-1 and TRBJ2-5, is KAGVTQTPRYLIKTRGQQVTLSCSPISGHRSVSWYQQTPGQGLQFLFEYFSETQRNKGNFPGRFSGRQFSNSRSEMNVSTLELGDSALYLCASSLRGGGETQYFGPGTRLLVL.

This clone has just a few counts. The rearrangement joins TRBV7-6 to TRBJ2-3; tentative D call: TRBD1 (6 bases). This CDR3 has 15 residues. Trimming took off 4 bases at V and 0 bases at J, with 11 bases between the two ends. CDR1 is SGHVS and CDR2 is FNYEAQ in the germline V gene. CDR3: CASSYRTVSTDTQYF. In nucleotides, the CDR3 is TGTGCCAGCAGCTACCGGACAGTTAGCACAGATACGCAGTATTTT.